This TCR beta chain came from a study of blood T cell repertoires in COVID-19. About the research overall: Samples representing acute and convalescent COVID-19 were sourced from the United States, Italy and Spain.

The V gene's germline CDR1 is MNHEY and CDR2 SVGAGI. Between the trimmed V and J ends, which lost 5 bases and 7 bases, there was a span of 18 bases. The CDR3 contains 14 residues. Sequenced by immunoSEQ multiplex PCR; TCRdb stores in-frame clones only, minus some. The repertoire holds some 150,000 clones, with about 86% as singletons. Enrolled through a virtual design, the participants were between about 18 and 89 years of age and came from approximately 25 US areas. Membership in each cohort depended on participant-reported clinical history. The V gene is TRBV6-5, the J gene TRBJ2-7, with D possibly TRBD2 on 7 matching bases. This receptor was identified in a woman in her 50s in a cohort exposed to, infected with or recovered from COVID-19 (not recorded which). Sequences were obtained from PBMCs or T cells enriched from blood (not recorded which). The CDR3 sequence is CASSQTGKGGEQYF. The CDR3 nucleotides read TGTGCCAGCAGTCAGACAGGAAAGGGGGGGGAGCAGTACTTC.